The 28 T cell receptor beta chains given below trace back to one sample, sequenced in a study of beta chain features in type 1 diabetes. Findings of the study overall: There was a moderate but significant shortening of TCRB CDR3s in all four CD4+ subsets of Type 1 diabetes patients.

For these TCRs, the target antigens are not known. cDNA synthesis used the whole RNA isolate, giving expressed TCRB sequences. This table comes from immunoSEQ multiplex PCR, and its TCRdb copy is limited to in-frame clones, with some not included. The table lists over 650,000 clones, more than 12% of them singletons. Sample: naive CD4+ T cells from blood. The receptor set was obtained from a man aged 18 to 35 with type 1 diabetes.

Only a few counts were recorded for this clone. The rearrangement uses TRBV2 and TRBJ2-5; 9 bases map to TRBD2. Germline V gives CDR1 SNHLY, CDR2 FYNNEI. The V gene end was trimmed by 1 base and the J gene end by 1 base; junction bases not matched to a gene: 10. The CDR3 has 18 residues. The CDR3 sequence: CASSEERASGGFQETQYF. CDR3 coding DNA: TGTGCCAGCAGTGAAGAGCGGGCCAGCGGGGGGTTCCAAGAGACCCAGTACTTC.

This clone occurred a few times. The rearrangement joins TRBV2 to TRBJ2-5; D unresolved. The CDR3 runs 15 residues. Germline assignment: CDR1 SNHLY and CDR2 FYNNEI. V lost 2 bases, J lost 1 base, and 11 bases lay in between. CDR3 in DNA: TGTGCCAGCAGTGAAAGGACGGAATTCCAAGAGACCCAGTACTTC. Amino acid sequence: CASSERTEFQETQYF.

This clone was seen a handful of times. The V and J genes are TRBV7-9 and TRBJ2-3; D remains unclear. This CDR3 region has 15 residues. Trimming shortened V by 2 bases and J by 0 bases, and 9 bases separated the two germline ends. The V gene's germline CDR1 is SEHNR and CDR2 FQNEAQ (reference sequence). CDR3 sequence: CASSLMGQSTDTQYF. The CDR3 nucleotides read TGTGCCAGCAGCTTAATGGGCCAGAGCACAGATACGCAGTATTTT.

This clone came up a few times. V is TRBV30 and J is TRBJ1-1; 8 positions agree with TRBD1. The germline V gene encodes CDR1 GTSNPN and CDR2 SVGIG (reference sequence). V lost 1 base and J lost 3; bases outside the gene matches: 1. This CDR3 has 13 residues. CDR3 loop: CAWSAQGDTEAFF. In DNA, the CDR3 is TGTGCCTGGAGTGCACAGGGGGACACTGAAGCTTTCTTT.

The chain uses TRBV15 and TRBJ2-7; no clear D. Trimming took 5 bases from V and 3 from J, leaving 8 bases between them. CDR1 and CDR2 from the germline V gene are LNHNV and YYDKDF (reference sequence). The CDR3 contains 12 residues. The CDR3 coding sequence is TGTGCCACCAGCCGCGGATACTACGAGCAGTACTTC. It yields the protein CATSRGYYEQYF.

The chain is built from TRBV6-5 and TRBJ2-7; D tentatively fits TRBD1 or TRBD2 (6 bases each). The CDR3 is 14 residues long. Trimming removed 7 bases from V and 7 bases from J, with 20 bases in between. Germline CDR1 reads MNHEY; CDR2 reads SVGAGI. The CDR3, as DNA: TGTGCCAGCAATCTCCCGGGGGCGCCGTGGGAGCAGTACTTC. It encodes CASNLPGAPWEQYF.

This clone was observed a few times. V is TRBV4-3 and J is TRBJ2-3; D perhaps matches TRBD2 (5 bases). The CDR3 loop spans 17 amino acids. Between the trimmed V and J ends, which lost 1 base and 1 base, there was a span of 15 bases. In germline, CDR1 is LGHNA, CDR2 YSLEER. Here the CDR3 reads CASSQARASLGTDTQYF. In DNA, the CDR3 is TGCGCCAGCAGCCAAGCTAGGGCTAGCTTGGGCACAGATACGCAGTATTTT.

This clone was counted a few times. The chain couples TRBV30 to TRBJ2-6; D possibly corresponds to TRBD1 (5 bases). Germline V gene lookup returns CDR1 GTSNPN and CDR2 SVGIG (reference sequence). With 1 base removed from V and 0 bases from J, the gap between germline ends came to 10 bases. This CDR3 is 16 amino acids long. CDR3 sequence: CAWSAQDFSGANVLTF. In DNA form, the CDR3 reads TGTGCCTGGAGTGCACAGGATTTCTCTGGGGCCAACGTCCTGACTTTC.

The chain joins TRBV30 to TRBJ2-7; 8 positions match TRBD2. This CDR3 is 14 amino acids long. Germline CDR1 and CDR2: GTSNPN and SVGIG (reference sequence). Trimming removed 4 bases from V and 12 bases from J; junction bases left unmatched: 17. The CDR3 region is CAWKGGSGTVSLYF. The CDR3 region has the DNA TGTGCCTGGAAAGGGGGTAGCGGGACCGTTAGTCTGTACTTC.

The chain links TRBV29-1 to TRBJ1-5; no definite D call. Per the germline V gene, CDR1 is SQVTM and CDR2 is ANQGSEA. Trimming took off 2 bases at V and 4 bases at J, with 9 bases between the two ends. This CDR3 is built from 13 residues. Here the CDR3 DNA reads TGCAGCGTTGAATCAGGACTAAATCAGCCCCAGCATTTT. Translated, it gives CSVESGLNQPQHF.

V is TRBV30 and J is TRBJ1-1; 12 nucleotides align to TRBD1. CDR1 GTSNPN and CDR2 SVGIG come from the germline V gene (reference sequence). This CDR3 is 14 amino acids long. The V and J ends lost 3 bases and 7 bases, in that order; junction bases with no gene match: 6. CDR3 in amino acids: CAWRAGQGAGEAFF. DNA for the CDR3: TGTGCCTGGAGAGCGGGACAGGGGGCCGGTGAAGCTTTCTTT.

In its sample, this clone was seen a few times. The chain carries TRBV29-1 and TRBJ2-5, with 7 bases identical to TRBD1. The CDR3 has 12 amino acids. The V and J ends lost 6 bases and 1 base, in that order; junction bases with no gene match: 2. Germline values: CDR1 SQVTM, CDR2 ANQGSEA. The CDR3 nucleotides are TGCAGCGTAAACAGGGGCCAAGAGACCCAGTACTTC. This encodes CSVNRGQETQYF. The variable domain in full, completed from reference TRBV29-1 and TRBJ2-5, reads SAVISQKPSRDICQRGTSLTIQCQVDSQVTMMFWYRQQPGQSLTLIATANQGSEATYESGFVIDKFPISRPNLTFSTLTVSNMSPEDSSIYLCSVNRGQETQYFGPGTRLLVL.

This clone has just a few counts. The CDR3 here is CASSARTSGRAGELFF. CDR3 in DNA: TGCGCCAGCAGCGCTCGGACTAGCGGAAGGGCCGGGGAGCTGTTTTTT. The chain uses TRBV4-3 and TRBJ2-2, with TRBD2 matching 10 bases. CDR3 length: 16 residues. Germline V gene sequence: CDR1 LGHNA, CDR2 YSLEER. The V gene end was trimmed by 5 bases and the J gene end by 6 bases; junction bases not matched to a gene: 9.

This clone was seen only a few times. The rearrangement uses TRBV5-1 and TRBJ1-2; D might be TRBD1 (6 bases). The CDR3 is 15 amino acids. V shed 6 bases and J shed 5 bases, with 20 bases lying between them. Germline V lookup: CDR1 SGHRS, CDR2 YFSETQ. The CDR3 protein is CASTPEGGAKYGYTF. The CDR3 nucleotides are TGCGCCAGCACCCCCGAGGGGGGCGCAAAGTATGGCTACACCTTC.

The gene calls are TRBV10-3 and TRBJ2-3; 8 positions agree with TRBD1. V trimming: 6 bases; J trimming: 1 base; junction bases outside the gene matches: 6. The CDR3 sequence is 15 residues long. CDR1 ENHRY and CDR2 SYGVKD come from the germline V gene. In nucleotides, the CDR3 is TGTGCCATCAGCCGGGGACAGGTCGGCACAGATACGCAGTATTTT. Amino acids: CAISRGQVGTDTQYF.

This chain joins TRBV7-2 and TRBJ2-2, with a weak D call TRBD1 (7 bases). This CDR3 comprises 15 residues. Germline lookup yields CDR1 SGHTA and CDR2 FQGNSA. The V end was cut by 6 bases, the J end by 3 bases, with 14 bases between. The chain's CDR3 is CASSLGGGDTGELFF. CDR3 bases: TGTGCCAGCAGTCTAGGGGGCGGGGACACCGGGGAGCTGTTTTTT. Supplemented by reference TRBV7-2 and TRBJ2-2, the full variable domain reads GAGVSQSPSNKVTEKGKDVELRCDPISGHTALYWYRQSLGQGLEFLIYFQGNSAPDKSGLPSDRFSAERTGGSVSTLTIQRTQQEDSAVYLCASSLGGGDTGELFFGEGSRLTVL.

V gene TRBV15 combines with J gene TRBJ2-3; the match to TRBD2 covers 7 bases. Per the germline V gene, CDR1 is LNHNV and CDR2 is YYDKDF (reference sequence). V was pared by 2 bases and J by 5 bases, with 4 bases of the junction left unmatched. This CDR3 contains 14 residues. The CDR3 spells CATSRRTRGDTQYF. The CDR3 DNA reads TGTGCCACCAGCAGACGGACTAGAGGAGATACGCAGTATTTT.

This clone was detected a few times. The rearrangement links TRBV6-6 to TRBJ1-1, with 9 bases identical to TRBD1. There are 15 residues in the CDR3. Germline loops: CDR1 MNHNY, CDR2 SVGAGI (reference sequence). V trimming: 5 bases; J trimming: 1 base; junction bases outside the gene matches: 5. DNA for the CDR3: TGTGCCAGCAGTACGACGGGACAGGGGAACACTGAAGCTTTCTTT. Amino acid sequence: CASSTTGQGNTEAFF.

The sample holds a few counts of this clone. Compared with germline, one end of the junction differs, possibly owing to a read error. The rearrangement links TRBV25-1 to TRBJ1-5; D call uncertain. Looked up from germline, CDR1 is MGHDK and CDR2 is SYGVNS. This CDR3 region has 15 residues. The CDR3 region has the DNA TGTGCCAGCAGGGAATCGGGAGGGAGCAATCAGCCCCAGCATTTT. Translated: CASRESGGSNQPQHF. Based on the CDR3 plus reference TRBV25-1 and TRBJ1-5, the full variable domain is EADIYQTPRYLVIGTGKKITLECSQTMGHDKMYWYQQDPGMELHLIHYSYGVNSTEKGDLSSESTVSRIRTEHFPLTLESARPSHTSQYLCASRESGGSNQPQHFGDGTRLSIL.

J is TRBJ1-1 and V is TRBV5-4; 8 bases fit TRBD1. The length of the CDR3 is 16 residues. V dropped 3 bases and J dropped 6; count of bases not matched to a gene: 13. The V gene's germline CDR1 is SGHNT and CDR2 YYREEE (reference sequence). DNA for the CDR3: TGTGCCAGCAGCTCCAGGGCCCCGTCGGACAGGGCTGAAGCTTTCTTT. This sequence encodes CASSSRAPSDRAEAFF.

The chain carries TRBV5-1 and TRBJ1-1; the D is unclear. V lost 2 bases, J lost 0 bases, and 5 bases lay in between. The CDR3 covers 13 residues. CDR1 is SGHRS, CDR2 YFSETQ, per germline. Written as DNA, the CDR3 is TGCGCCAGCAGCTTCGGGATGAACACTGAAGCTTTCTTT. It specifies CASSFGMNTEAFF.

The V call is TRBV28, the J call TRBJ2-7, with unresolved D. Trimming stripped 5 bases from V and 12 bases from J, with 17 bases between. Germline values: CDR1 MDHEN, CDR2 SYDVKM. The CDR3 is made up of 12 amino acids. The CDR3 protein is CASSLRTDRWYF. CDR3 nucleotide sequence: TGTGCCAGCAGTCTCCGGACGGACCGATGGTACTTC.

The chain links TRBV7-9 to TRBJ2-3; a weak D match, TRBD2 (5 bases). CDR1 is SEHNR and CDR2 is FQNEAQ in the germline V gene (reference sequence). The length of the CDR3 is 13 residues. V dropped 6 bases and J dropped 6 bases, with 13 bases sitting between them. The DNA for the CDR3 is TGTGCCAGCAGGTTGTCAGCGGCGGATACGCAGTATTTT. This encodes CASRLSAADTQYF.

The chain uses TRBV7-6 and TRBJ2-7; D may be TRBD1 (6 bases). The CDR3 length is 16 residues. The germline CDR1 and CDR2 sequences are SGHVS and FNYEAQ. V lost 5 bases to trimming and J lost 1 base, with 18 bases between them. CDR3: CASSKGTVQGSYEQYF. The CDR3 bases are TGTGCCAGCAGCAAAGGGACCGTACAGGGTTCCTACGAGCAGTACTTC.

The genes are TRBV6-6 and TRBJ1-2; 11 nucleotides agree with TRBD1. The length of the CDR3 is 14 residues. Losses at the gene ends were 6 bases for V and 2 bases for J; bases not matched to a gene: 2. Germline CDR1 reads MNHNY; CDR2 reads SVGAGI (reference sequence). The CDR3 is CASSRTGGNYGYTF. CDR3 sequence (DNA): TGTGCCAGCAGCCGGACAGGGGGCAACTATGGCTACACCTTC.

This clone showed up just a few times. This sample includes further DNA sequences coding for the same CDR3. DNA of the CDR3: TGTGCCAGCTCACCTTCCAGGGAGGAGACCCAGTACTTC. It codes for CASSPSREETQYF. The chain combines TRBV18 with TRBJ2-5; D is perhaps TRBD1 or TRBD2 (5 bases each). CDR3 size: 13 residues. CDR1 and CDR2 from the germline V gene are KGHSH and LQKENI. V shed 3 bases and J shed 5 bases, with 10 bases lying between them.

The gene calls are TRBV2 and TRBJ1-1; D is perhaps TRBD1 (6 bases). Germline V CDR1 and CDR2: SNHLY, FYNNEI. Trimming pared 6 bases from V and 7 bases from J, leaving 9 bases between. This CDR3 has 11 amino acids. The CDR3 DNA sequence: TGTGCCAGCAGATTACAGGGTGAAGCTTTCTTT. Residues: CASRLQGEAFF.

The gene calls are TRBV2 and TRBJ1-5; no reliable D call. Trimming left V 4 bases short and J 7 bases short, with 17 bases between. The CDR3 is 15 amino acids. Germline V gives CDR1 SNHLY, CDR2 FYNNEI. The CDR3 region is CASSGEGRAGQPQHF. The CDR3 coding sequence is TGTGCCAGCAGTGGGGAGGGAAGAGCTGGCCAGCCCCAGCATTTT.